Following are 23 T cell receptor beta chains from one sample sequenced in a study of blood T cells in healthy people across ages. A second about 6 to 12 cycle PCR used barcoded and J-beta primers. One entry per CDR3 protein results from TCRdb running MiXCR on the 5' RACE reads. The table has 1.2 million to 1.5 million distinct CDR3 sequences, around 59% seen once. Material for sequencing was blood. All receptors come from a man aged 18 to 29 in good health.

The chain is built from TRBV7-9 and TRBJ2-7; tentative D call: TRBD1 (5 bases). The V gene lost 4 bases and the J gene lost 7 bases, with 17 bases spanning the gap. Germline V gene sequence: CDR1 SEHNR, CDR2 FQNEAQ (reference sequence). The length of the CDR3 is 14 residues. As DNA, the CDR3 is TGTGCCAGCAGCTCACTCGACAGATACAATGAGCAGTACTTC. Its protein is CASSSLDRYNEQYF.

V gene TRBV6-5 combines with J gene TRBJ2-1; the match to TRBD1 covers 7 bases. This CDR3 region has 14 residues. After removal of 6 bases from V and 6 bases from J, the junction contained 8 bases not matched to a gene. Germline CDR1 is MNHEY and CDR2 is SVGAGI. The CDR3 sequence: CASRRDRAGNEQFF. In DNA form, the CDR3 reads TGTGCCAGCAGACGCGACAGGGCGGGCAATGAGCAGTTCTTC.

Only a few counts were recorded for this clonotype. The chain recombines TRBV29-1 with TRBJ2-1; D ambiguous. The CDR3 has 18 amino acids. Germline V gene lookup returns CDR1 SQVTM and CDR2 ANQGSEA. With 2 bases removed from V and 4 bases from J, the gap between germline ends came to 24 bases. CDR3 in amino acids: CSVELPTKTPAAYNEQFF. The DNA of the CDR3 is TGCAGCGTTGAACTGCCAACCAAGACCCCCGCTGCGTACAATGAGCAGTTCTTC.

The gene calls are TRBV5-1 and TRBJ1-1; 10 bases are a match to TRBD1. There are 14 residues in the CDR3. The germline V gene has CDR1 SGHRS and CDR2 YFSETQ. The V segment lost 8 bases and the J segment 4 bases; nucleotides outside the gene matches: 8. The DNA for the CDR3 is TGCGCCAGTAGCAGACAGGGGGCGAGCACTGAAGCTTTCTTT. This sequence encodes CASSRQGASTEAFF. Full variable domain (outside the CDR3, taken from reference TRBV5-1 and TRBJ1-1): KAGVTQTPRYLIKTRGQQVTLSCSPISGHRSVSWYQQTPGQGLQFLFEYFSETQRNKGNFPGRFSGRQFSNSRSEMNVSTLELGDSALYLCASSRQGASTEAFFGQGTRLTVV.

The genes are TRBV12-3 or TRBV12-4 and TRBJ2-1; D is possibly TRBD1 (5 bases). V shed 7 bases and J shed 7 bases, with 8 bases lying between them. The CDR3 extends over 11 amino acids. The CDR3 coding sequence is TGTGCCAGCAAAAAGGGGAATGAGCAGTTCTTC. It encodes CASKKGNEQFF.

The rearrangement joins TRBV9 to TRBJ2-3, with TRBD2 identical over 9 bases. Germline V gene data show CDR1 as SGDLS and CDR2 as YYNGEE. This CDR3 has 16 residues. The trim removed 2 bases at V and 2 bases at J, leaving 6 bases unmatched. The CDR3 region is CASSVRLAEFTDTQYF. The CDR3 region has the DNA TGTGCCAGCAGCGTCAGACTAGCGGAATTCACAGATACGCAGTATTTT.

V usage is TRBV12-3 or TRBV12-4 and J usage is TRBJ1-1; D might be TRBD1 (5 bases). The CDR3 consists of 14 residues. The V end lost 8 bases, the J end lost 0 bases, and 13 bases lay between the germline ends. The CDR3 DNA is TGTGCCAGCGCCCGACAGAACATGAACACTGAAGCTTTCTTT. Its protein product is CASARQNMNTEAFF.

V usage is TRBV7-6 and J usage is TRBJ2-2; 10 bases align to TRBD1. The J segment lost 3 bases and the V segment lost 5 bases, leaving 6 bases of the junction unmatched. The CDR3 has 16 residues. CDR1 and CDR2 (germline): SGHVS, FNYEAQ. The CDR3 DNA sequence: TGTGCCAGCAGCCCGACAGGGGGCGCATACACCGGGGAGCTGTTTTTT. This codes for CASSPTGGAYTGELFF.

This sequence joins TRBV4-1 and TRBJ1-5, with no clear D. Trimming took 0 bases from V and 6 from J, leaving 12 bases between them. The germline gives CDR1 MGHRA, CDR2 YSYEKL. The CDR3 is 15 residues long. CDR3 loop: CASSQDTGSGQPQHF. CDR3 nucleotides: TGCGCCAGCAGCCAAGATACGGGAAGCGGTCAGCCCCAGCATTTT.

This clonotype was seen a few times. V is TRBV28 and J is TRBJ1-2, with 10 bases that match TRBD1. J was trimmed by 0 bases and V by 4 bases; bases with no gene match: 17. Germline CDR1 reads MDHEN; CDR2 reads SYDVKM. CDR3 length equals 20 residues. The CDR3 sequence: CASSSDSDRGRGESNYGYTF. CDR3 DNA: TGTGCCAGCAGTTCCGACTCAGACAGGGGGCGCGGGGAGTCTAACTATGGCTACACCTTC.

The genes are TRBV12-3 or TRBV12-4 and TRBJ2-7, with 8 bases aligning to TRBD2. CDR3 length: 14 amino acids. V lost 8 bases and J lost 2; bases outside the gene matches: 8. CDR3 in amino acids: CASLNSGAAYEQYF. DNA for the CDR3: TGTGCCAGCCTAAATAGCGGGGCCGCCTACGAGCAGTACTTC.

The chain uses TRBV15 and TRBJ2-4, with 10 bases that match TRBD1. The better agreement between TRBJ2-7 and the DNA end casts doubt on the J call. The germline V gene has CDR1 LNHNV and CDR2 YYDKDF (reference sequence). The CDR3 spans 14 residues. CDR3 sequence reads: CATSPDRGVGEQYF. The CDR3 coding sequence is TGTGCCACCAGCCCGGACAGGGGGGTTGGCGAGCAGTACTTC.

The rearrangement links TRBV21-1 to TRBJ2-7; the DNA was not compared with TRBD1, the D call given in the table. TRBV21-1 has pseudogene status. CDR3 size: 17 residues. This CDR3 reads CASSKIGRTALVDEQYF. The CDR3 region has the DNA TGTGCCAGCAGCAAAATTGGAAGGACAGCCCTGGTTGACGAGCAGTACTTC.

This chain joins TRBV28 and TRBJ2-7; TRBD2 might be the D (5 bases). Germline CDR1 MDHEN, CDR2 SYDVKM. The CDR3 is 14 residues long. V gave up 7 bases and J gave up 4 bases, with 17 bases separating them. The CDR3 loop reads CASKGSLAQYEQYF. In DNA, the CDR3 is TGTGCCAGCAAAGGAAGCCTAGCCCAGTACGAGCAGTACTTC.

The chain couples TRBV5-1 to TRBJ2-5; no clear D gene. The closer fit of TRBJ2-7 to the DNA end suggests the J call may be wrong. The CDR3 contains 15 residues. Per germline, CDR1 SGHRS and CDR2 YFSETQ. The CDR3 loop is CASSFTIGGAYEQYF. The CDR3 DNA reads TGCGCCAGCAGCTTTACTATTGGCGGAGCTTACGAGCAGTACTTC.

This rearrangement joins TRBV28 to TRBJ2-7; no reliable D call. The CDR3 has 12 residues. CDR1 is MDHEN, CDR2 SYDVKM, per germline. The ends were cut back, 6 bases at V and 3 bases at J, with 9 bases in the middle. CDR3 DNA: TGTGCCAGCAGACTTACGGGCTACGAGCAGTACTTC. As protein: CASRLTGYEQYF.

This clonotype was seen a handful of times. V and J are TRBV29-1 and TRBJ2-7; the D gene is possibly TRBD1 (6 bases). V lost 7 bases and J 0 bases, leaving 13 bases between the germline ends. The germline V gene has CDR1 SQVTM and CDR2 ANQGSEA. The CDR3 has 13 residues. CDR3 sequence (DNA): TGCAGCGCCAGGGGCGCGGCCTCCTACGAGCAGTACTTC. Its protein is CSARGAASYEQYF.

The V call is TRBV11-2, the J call TRBJ1-1, with D hard to call. This CDR3 has 12 residues. The germline gives CDR1 SGHAT, CDR2 FQNNGV. Between the trimmed V and J ends, which lost 1 base and 10 bases, there was a span of 10 bases. CDR3 sequence: CASSLARAGAFF. In DNA form, the CDR3 reads TGTGCCAGCAGCTTAGCCAGAGCGGGAGCTTTCTTT.

This clonotype has a handful of counts. The J gene is TRBJ2-7, the V gene TRBV6-2 or TRBV6-3; TRBD1 or TRBD2 may be the D gene (5 bases each). Per the germline V gene, CDR1 is MNHEY and CDR2 is SVGEGT. The CDR3 runs 13 residues. With 6 bases removed from V and 3 bases from J, the gap between germline ends came to 12 bases. The CDR3 sequence: CASRGVPFYEQYF. CDR3 DNA sequence: TGTGCCAGCAGGGGGGTCCCCTTCTACGAGCAGTACTTC.

The chain recombines TRBV12-3 or TRBV12-4 with TRBJ2-2; 9 nucleotides match TRBD2. Trimming took 7 bases from V and 3 from J; bases not matched to a gene: 6. The CDR3 loop spans 15 amino acids. The CDR3 coding sequence is TGTGCCAGCACCTATGGGACTAGCTACACCGGGGAGCTGTTTTTT. It translates to CASTYGTSYTGELFF.

This clonotype has only one observation. V usage is TRBV27 and J usage is TRBJ2-1, with D possibly matching TRBD2 (5 bases). Germline CDR1 reads MNHEY; CDR2 reads SMNVEV (reference sequence). V lost 7 bases to trimming and J lost 7 bases, with 17 bases between them. This CDR3 is built from 14 residues. CDR3 protein: CASKIGESGNEQFF. The CDR3 nucleotides are TGTGCCAGCAAGATTGGGGAATCGGGGAATGAGCAGTTCTTC.

The genes are TRBV6-5 and TRBJ1-5; 8 nucleotides line up with TRBD1. The J segment lost 6 bases and the V segment lost 7 bases, leaving 8 bases of the junction unmatched. The CDR3 totals 14 residues. Germline V gene lookup returns CDR1 MNHEY and CDR2 SVGAGI. The CDR3 DNA is TGTGCCAGCAACCCGGACAGGGACGGTCAGCCCCAGCATTTT. It specifies CASNPDRDGQPQHF.

There are many counts of this clonotype. The rearrangement joins TRBV12-3 or TRBV12-4 to TRBJ2-7; a weak D match, TRBD2 (5 bases). The CDR3 sequence is 11 residues long. V lost 5 bases and J lost 7, with 9 bases in between. CDR3 bases: TGTGCCAGCAGTCCTTCGGGAGAGCAGTACTTC. It codes for CASSPSGEQYF.